The 4 T cell receptor beta chains below all came from one sample that was sequenced in a study of OX40 agonist ivuxolimab in advanced cancers. Method: immunoSEQ multiplex PCR; TCRdb's copy keeps in-frame clones and lacks some. The sample records under 150,000 clones, 85% to 90% being singletons. The sequenced sample was CD4+ or CD8+ T cells sorted from blood, obtained in a trial of the OX40 agonist ivuxolimab. The receptors were gathered from an adult with an advanced solid tumor such as melanoma, head and neck, liver or kidney cancer.

J is TRBJ2-7 and V is TRBV15; 9 positions agree with TRBD2. The CDR3 totals 18 residues. From germline, CDR1 is LNHNV and CDR2 YYDKDF (reference sequence). V lost 6 bases to trimming and J lost 3 bases; unmatched junction nucleotides: 18. CDR3 amino acids: CATSTNLPSGGTIYEQYF. The CDR3 coding sequence is TGTGCCACCAGTACTAACTTGCCCAGCGGGGGGACTATCTACGAGCAGTACTTC.

The chain uses TRBV18 and TRBJ2-1; 10 nucleotides agree with TRBD2. This CDR3 has 15 residues. V lost 4 bases and J lost 4; bases outside the gene matches: 4. Germline V gene data show CDR1 as KGHSH and CDR2 as LQKENI. DNA for the CDR3: TGTGCCAGCTCACTCAGCGGGGGGGCATACAATGAGCAGTTCTTC. Amino acids: CASSLSGGAYNEQFF.

V and J are TRBV6-1 and TRBJ2-5; no clear D gene. The CDR3 runs to 13 residues. Per the germline V gene, CDR1 is MNHNS and CDR2 is SASEGT. The V end lost 9 bases, the J end lost 2 bases, and 13 bases lay between the germline ends. The CDR3 DNA reads as TGTGCCAGTGTCTTTGGGGAACAAGAGACCCAGTACTTC. Translated, it gives CASVFGEQETQYF.

V and J are TRBV18 and TRBJ2-2; 7 bases are a match to TRBD2. The germline V gene has CDR1 KGHSH and CDR2 LQKENI. The CDR3 has 16 amino acids. The V segment lost 2 bases and the J segment 3 bases; nucleotides outside the gene matches: 6. The CDR3 region has the DNA TGTGCCAGCTCACCAGAGGGCGGGGGAGACACCGGGGAGCTGTTTTTT. This encodes CASSPEGGGDTGELFF.